Following are 13 T cell receptor beta chains from one sample sequenced in a study of blood T cell repertoires in COVID-19. Clones were read by immunoSEQ multiplex PCR, and TCRdb kept only the in-frame ones, dropping some. The top ten clones hold 2.5% to 3.5% of a sample with 160,000 or so clones, roughly nine tenths of them seen once. The sample taken for sequencing was peripheral blood. These receptors were taken from a man in his 60s with acute or convalescent COVID-19.

This clone came up a few times. The rearrangement links TRBV25-1 to TRBJ1-2; no clear D gene. Germline V gene data show CDR1 as MGHDK and CDR2 as SYGVNS. This CDR3 spans 13 amino acids. Trimming removed 6 bases at V and 8 bases at J, with 16 bases between. The CDR3 sequence is CASSQDFAKGYTF. The CDR3 nucleotides are TGTGCCAGCAGCCAGGACTTTGCAAAGGGCTACACCTTC.

CDR3 nucleotide sequence: TGTGCCTGGAGCAGATCCGGGACAGACCCCTATGGCTACACCTTC. Translating it yields CAWSRSGTDPYGYTF. The V gene is TRBV30, the J gene TRBJ1-2; 7 nucleotides agree with TRBD1. Germline V CDR1 and CDR2: GTSNPN, SVGIG (reference sequence). V lost 3 bases and J lost 4; bases outside the gene matches: 11. CDR3 size: 15 residues. Full variable domain (rest looked up from reference TRBV30 and TRBJ1-2): SQTIHQWPATLVQPVGSPLSLECTVEGTSNPNLYWYRQAAGRGLQLLFYSVGIGQISSEVPQNLSASRPQDRQFILSSKKLLLSDSGFYLCAWSRSGTDPYGYTFGSGTRLTVV.

This sequence joins TRBV11-2 and TRBJ2-1, with TRBD2 identical over 8 bases. After removal of 6 bases from V and 10 bases from J, the junction contained 17 bases not matched to a gene. The CDR3 sequence is 16 residues long. Germline CDR1 is SGHAT and CDR2 is FQNNGV. CDR3 coding DNA: TGTGCCAGCAGTAGACCCCAGCGGGGGTCCCAGGGCGAGCAGTTCTTC. Its translation is CASSRPQRGSQGEQFF.

CDR3 sequence reads: CASSAYTGTGAIDTQYF. CDR3 nucleotide sequence: TGTGCCAGTAGTGCCTACACCGGGACAGGGGCCATAGATACGCAGTATTTT. The chain couples TRBV19 to TRBJ2-3, with 10 bases fitting TRBD1. The CDR3 has 17 residues. V lost 5 bases, J lost 5 bases, and 13 bases stayed unmatched. Germline CDR1 LNHDA, CDR2 SQIVND (reference sequence).

The CDR3: CASSIDAEEDYTF. CDR3 DNA: TGTGCCAGTAGTATAGATGCCGAGGAGGACTACACCTTC. This rearrangement joins TRBV19 to TRBJ1-2; D is unresolved. In germline, CDR1 is LNHDA, CDR2 SQIVND (reference sequence). V lost 0 bases and J lost 10, with 12 bases in between. The length of the CDR3 is 13 residues.

The rearrangement uses TRBV5-1 and TRBJ1-3; no firm D call. The germline CDR1 and CDR2 sequences are SGHRS and YFSETQ. CDR3 length: 17 residues. V lost 1 base, J lost 0 bases, and 14 bases lay in between. The CDR3 sequence: CASSLLEAANSGNTIYF. CDR3 coding DNA: TGCGCCAGCAGCTTGTTGGAGGCGGCTAACTCTGGAAACACCATATATTTT.

The chain employs TRBV6-2 or TRBV6-3 and TRBJ1-1, with TRBD1 matching 7 bases. J lost 5 bases, V lost 2 bases, and 8 bases had no gene match. This CDR3 spans 15 amino acids. Germline V CDR1 and CDR2: MNHEY, SVGEGT. The CDR3 DNA sequence: TGTGCCAGCAGTTACCGCGGAGGGGGCCGGACTGAAGCTTTCTTT. Encoded protein: CASSYRGGGRTEAFF.

The chain has TRBV7-3 and TRBJ1-1, with a weak D call TRBD1 (6 bases). V was clipped by 0 bases and J by 3 bases, with 11 bases between them. The CDR3 length is 15 residues. The germline gives CDR1 SGHTA, CDR2 FQGTGA. CDR3 loop: CASSLTAGADTEAFF. The CDR3 coding sequence is TGTGCCAGCAGCTTAACGGCGGGGGCAGACACTGAAGCTTTCTTT. The full variable domain, with the rest looked up from reference TRBV7-3 and TRBJ1-1, is GAGVSQTPSNKVTEKGKYVELRCDPISGHTALYWYRQSLGQGPEFLIYFQGTGAADDSGLPNDRFFAVRPEGSVSTLKIQRTERGDSAVYLCASSLTAGADTEAFFGQGTRLTVV.

This chain links TRBV5-6 with TRBJ1-4; D is unresolved. CDR1 is SGHDT, CDR2 YYEEEE, per germline. The CDR3 loop spans 15 amino acids. Trimming took off 4 bases at V and 5 bases at J, with 15 bases between the two ends. Written as DNA, the CDR3 is TGTGCCAGCAGCCTGCGTGGAGGTCAGAATGAAAAACTGTTTTTT. It specifies CASSLRGGQNEKLFF.

CDR3 in amino acids: CASSSKTPSGANVLTF. CDR3 in DNA: TGTGCCAGCAGCTCTAAAACTCCCTCTGGGGCCAACGTCCTGACTTTC. V gene TRBV3-1 (or the pseudogene TRBV3-2) combines with J gene TRBJ2-6; D is unresolved. The germline V and J ends were trimmed by 5 bases and 0 bases, with 11 bases remaining between them. This CDR3 has 16 amino acids. The germline CDR1 and CDR2 sequences are LGHDT and YNNKEL (reference sequence).

This chain uses TRBV4-1 with TRBJ1-5; D perhaps matches TRBD1 (5 bases). The V end was cut by 5 bases, the J end by 7 bases, with 12 bases between. CDR1 is MGHRA and CDR2 is YSYEKL in the germline V gene. CDR3 size: 13 residues. CDR3: CASSTRVRQPQHF. CDR3 sequence (DNA): TGCGCCAGCAGCACCAGGGTCAGGCAGCCCCAGCATTTT.

The genes are TRBV3-1 (or the pseudogene TRBV3-2) and TRBJ2-1; 9 bases align to TRBD1. The CDR3 totals 19 residues. The V gene end was trimmed by 0 bases and the J gene end by 6 bases; junction bases not matched to a gene: 15. In germline, CDR1 is LGHDT, CDR2 YNNKEL (reference sequence). The CDR3 DNA reads TGTGCCAGCAGCCAAGATCGGGACAGGGTCCCGAGGCCGGTCAATGAGCAGTTCTTC. Translating gives CASSQDRDRVPRPVNEQFF.

This chain uses TRBV5-1 with TRBJ1-2; possibly TRBD1 for D (6 bases). The germline V gene has CDR1 SGHRS and CDR2 YFSETQ. V was pared by 3 bases and J by 3 bases, with 12 bases between. The CDR3 loop spans 14 amino acids. The chain's CDR3 is CASSSRGGDYGYTF. DNA for the CDR3: TGCGCCAGCAGCTCACGGGGGGGCGACTATGGCTACACCTTC.